Below, one TCR beta chain is given with its context. Gene names follow the mouse nomenclature. The sequenced fragment ends 1 residue before the CDR3 boundary, so the rest is inferred from the germline J gene. TCRbeta CDR3 was sequenced at survey depth with template counts. Sequencing was performed with immunoSEQ multiplex PCR; in TCRdb, only in-frame clones are kept and a portion is missing. The sample lists about 8,200 clones, approximately 50% occurring once. Time point in this sample: mouse harvest day 7 after allogeneic transplant. Each mouse received 10^7 T-cell-depleted marrow cells plus 10^6 splenic CD5+ T cells by tail vein. The CDR3 loop spans 10 amino acids. The germline V gene encodes CDR1 NSHNY and CDR2 SYGAGN. Trimming stripped 0 bases from V and 11 bases from J, with 5 bases between. The sample originates from a study of tissue T cells after allogeneic stem cell transplantation.

This clonotype was sampled from a female BALB/c mouse given C57BL/6 T cells with graft-versus-host disease after an allogeneic hematopoietic cell transplant. The chain has TRBV13-1 and TRBJ1-1; D is uncertain. Source material: gut tissue. The CDR3 DNA, read in part, is TGTGCCAGCAGTGATGGTCGGGTCTTC. Translation: CASSDGRVF. In full, the CDR3 is CASSDGRVFF.